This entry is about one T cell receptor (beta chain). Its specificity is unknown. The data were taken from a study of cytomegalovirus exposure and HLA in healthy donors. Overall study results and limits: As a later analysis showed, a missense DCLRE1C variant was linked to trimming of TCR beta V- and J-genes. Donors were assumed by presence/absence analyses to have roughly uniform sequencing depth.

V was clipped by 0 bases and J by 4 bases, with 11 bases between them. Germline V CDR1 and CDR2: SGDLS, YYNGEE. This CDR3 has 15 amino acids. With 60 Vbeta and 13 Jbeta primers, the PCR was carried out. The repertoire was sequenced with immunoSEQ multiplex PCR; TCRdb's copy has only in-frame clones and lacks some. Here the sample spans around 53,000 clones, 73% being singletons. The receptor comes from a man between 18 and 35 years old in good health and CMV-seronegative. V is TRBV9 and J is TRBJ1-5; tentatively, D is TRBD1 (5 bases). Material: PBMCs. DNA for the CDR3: TGTGCCAGCAGCGTAGAGGGGCACACTAATCAGCCCCAGCATTTT. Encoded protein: CASSVEGHTNQPQHF.